This T cell receptor (beta chain) appears in the sequencing data of a study of cytomegalovirus exposure and HLA in healthy donors. Findings of the study overall: The study flagged fewer than 200 TCR beta chains as cytomegalovirus-associated. Later work found most CMV-associated TCR beta chains apparently HLA-restricted. V- and J-gene trimming of TCR beta was linked (in a later analysis) to a missense DCLRE1C variant. Generally TCR sequences proved uncommon, though certain public TCRs appeared in numerous donors.

This CDR3 contains 15 residues. CDR1 is SGHTS, CDR2 YDEGEE, per germline. J gave up 3 bases and V 1 base, and 7 bases lay outside the gene matches. 13 Jbeta primers and 60 Vbeta primers were used for the PCR. Profiled with immunoSEQ multiplex PCR; TCRdb holds only in-frame clones, not every one. The data show around 170,000 clones, 75% to 90% seen once. Comment on this clone: Its antigen is currently unknown.

The specimen sequenced was PBMCs. This receptor was identified in a man aged 35-49 years in good health and CMV-seropositive. The chain carries TRBV5-8 and TRBJ2-7; 7 bases are shared with TRBD1. CDR3 nucleotide sequence: TGTGCCAGCAGCTTGCGGCCGGGACAGAACTACGAGCAGTACTTC. It translates to CASSLRPGQNYEQYF.